This T cell receptor (beta chain) was retrieved from a study of blood T cell repertoires in COVID-19. Study-wide background: The United States, Italy and Spain provided the acute and convalescent COVID-19 samples. PBMCs, B-cell-depleted T cells, or T cells provided the cDNA or gDNA that made up the material.

Seattle patient enrollment occurred during active infection, with longitudinal follow-up thereafter. Study processing details: Using reference gene primer amplification, nucleated cell counts were estimated. Sequencing used immunoSEQ multiplex PCR; TCRdb keeps in-frame clones, though not all of them. V, J and clone size derive from that table, while D and trimming were established from the DNA sequence. Counted here are almost 200,000 clones, roughly 77% occurring once; the ten biggest clones make up 6%. Looked up from germline, CDR1 is SGHTA and CDR2 is FQGTGA. Trimming removed 1 base at V and 8 bases at J, with 9 bases between. The CDR3 totals 14 residues.

The TCR comes from a woman aged 40 to 50 with COVID-19, enrolled during active disease. The chain combines TRBV7-3 with TRBJ1-6; D is undetermined. Sequencing was carried out using peripheral blood. The DNA of the CDR3 is TGTGCCAGCAGCTTAATGAGTCAAGATTCACCCCTCCACTTT. Protein: CASSLMSQDSPLHF.